Shown below are 16 T cell receptor beta chains from a single sample sequenced in a study of blood T cell repertoires in COVID-19. TCRdb keeps only in-frame clones here, not all; method: immunoSEQ multiplex PCR. Among 80,000 or so clones listed, 70% to 90% were seen once. The sample comprised peripheral blood. The receptor source for this set is a man aged 55-75 years with COVID-19, enrolled during active disease.

As to this clone: The sample contains more than one DNA sequence encoding this CDR3. This rearrangement joins TRBV3-1 (or the pseudogene TRBV3-2) to TRBJ2-3; possibly TRBD2 for D (5 bases). The CDR3 is 14 residues long. Germline CDR1 LGHDT, CDR2 YNNKEL (reference sequence). Trimming cost V 4 bases and J 0 bases, with 8 bases left between them. CDR3 DNA sequence: TGTGCCAGCAGCCCACGGACTAGCACAGATACGCAGTATTTT. Amino acid sequence: CASSPRTSTDTQYF.

V usage is TRBV6-5 and J usage is TRBJ1-6; 7 bases are a match to TRBD1. The CDR3 runs 14 residues. With 6 bases clipped from V and 8 bases from J, the junction kept 7 bases outside the gene matches. Germline assignment: CDR1 MNHEY and CDR2 SVGAGI. The CDR3 loop is CASSPQGLDSPLHF. Written as DNA, the CDR3 is TGTGCCAGCAGCCCACAGGGGTTGGATTCACCCCTCCACTTT.

This chain links TRBV7-3 with TRBJ2-7; 8 nucleotides align to TRBD2. This CDR3 region has 15 residues. The junction had 5 bases not matched to a gene; V was cut back by 1 base and J by 3 bases. CDR1 is SGHTA, CDR2 FQGTGA, per germline. The CDR3 reads CASSLSTSGNYEQYF. The CDR3 coding sequence is TGTGCCAGCAGCTTAAGCACTAGCGGAAACTACGAGCAGTACTTC.

This clone was seen a handful of times. The V call is TRBV7-9, the J call TRBJ2-7; no reliable D call. This CDR3 is built from 13 residues. CDR1 and CDR2 (germline): SEHNR, FQNEAQ (reference sequence). Trimming left V 0 bases short and J 2 bases short, with 5 bases between. In DNA form, the CDR3 reads TGTGCCAGCAGCTTAGCACATCCCTACGAGCAGTACTTC. It yields the protein CASSLAHPYEQYF.

In its sample, this clone was seen once. The V and J genes are TRBV5-1 and TRBJ1-5; D is undetermined. The CDR3 totals 15 residues. Trimming took 5 bases from V and 4 from J, leaving 16 bases between them. Germline V lookup: CDR1 SGHRS, CDR2 YFSETQ. The CDR3 sequence is CASRVGAVGNQPQHF. In DNA, the CDR3 is TGCGCCAGCAGGGTCGGAGCGGTGGGGAATCAGCCCCAGCATTTT.

In regard to this clone: Within the sample, other DNA sequences also encode this same CDR3. This chain joins TRBV18 and TRBJ2-7; possible D gene TRBD1, 6 bases. CDR1 is KGHSH and CDR2 is LQKENI in the germline V gene. V gave up 3 bases and J gave up 7 bases, with 13 bases separating them. CDR3 length equals 13 residues. CDR3 in DNA: TGTGCCAGCTCACCCGACAGGCCGGGGGAGCAGTACTTC. Amino acids: CASSPDRPGEQYF.

The chain couples TRBV3-1 (or the pseudogene TRBV3-2) to TRBJ2-7; D gene unclear. The CDR3 length is 15 residues. CDR1 and CDR2 from the germline V gene are LGHDT and YNNKEL (reference sequence). V was clipped by 0 bases and J by 6 bases, with 15 bases between them. DNA for the CDR3: TGTGCCAGCAGCCAAGATGTGGCAGGATTGGGCGAGCAGTACTTC. Translating it yields CASSQDVAGLGEQYF.

This chain uses TRBV2 with TRBJ2-7; D call uncertain. CDR3 length: 13 amino acids. Germline V gene sequence: CDR1 SNHLY, CDR2 FYNNEI. Trimming removed 7 bases at V and 2 bases at J, with 12 bases between. For the CDR3, the DNA is TGTGCCAGCAACGACTTATATGCCTACGAGCAGTACTTC. Translation: CASNDLYAYEQYF. Together with reference TRBV2 and TRBJ2-7, the CDR3 gives the full variable domain: EPEVTQTPSHQVTQMGQEVILRCVPISNHLYFYWYRQILGQKVEFLVSFYNNEISEKSEIFDDQFSVERPDGSNFTLKIRSTKLEDSAMYFCASNDLYAYEQYFGPGTRLTVT.

The V call is TRBV2, the J call TRBJ2-2; D uncertain. CDR3 size: 12 residues. Germline V gives CDR1 SNHLY, CDR2 FYNNEI. V was pared by 4 bases and J by 7 bases, with 7 bases between. CDR3 protein: CASSAFLGELFF. The CDR3 DNA reads TGTGCCAGCAGTGCGTTTCTCGGGGAGCTGTTTTTT.

In its sample, this clone was seen a few times. This sequence joins TRBV20-1 and TRBJ1-2; D remains ambiguous. V dropped 2 bases and J dropped 5 bases, with 6 bases sitting between them. This CDR3 has 11 residues. Per the germline V gene, CDR1 is DFQATT and CDR2 is SNEGSKA (reference sequence). The CDR3 region has the DNA TGCAGTGCTAGATCCCGGTATGGCTACACCTTC. It yields the protein CSARSRYGYTF.

The table lists this clone with a count of one. The genes are TRBV7-3 and TRBJ1-1; 7 bases match TRBD1. The germline gives CDR1 SGHTA, CDR2 FQGTGA. The V and J ends lost 6 bases and 3 bases, in that order; junction bases with no gene match: 22. The CDR3 is made up of 19 amino acids. The CDR3 DNA sequence: TGTGCCAGCAGTCCGGGAGTGAGGGGGCGCTTTTTGCGTTACACTGAAGCTTTCTTT. Translated: CASSPGVRGRFLRYTEAFF.

This sequence joins TRBV24-1 and TRBJ2-1, with 8 bases identical to TRBD1. This CDR3 spans 15 amino acids. V was pared by 2 bases and J by 8 bases, with 7 bases of the junction left unmatched. CDR1 is KGHDR, CDR2 SFDVKD, per germline. The CDR3: CATSDWGTGVYEQFF. In DNA form, the CDR3 reads TGTGCCACCAGTGATTGGGGGACAGGAGTGTATGAGCAGTTCTTC.

The chain is built from TRBV5-4 and TRBJ2-1, with 7 bases fitting TRBD2. The CDR3 is 14 residues long. The germline gives CDR1 SGHNT, CDR2 YYREEE (reference sequence). J gave up 5 bases and V 4 bases, and 6 bases lay outside the gene matches. CDR3 in amino acids: CASSPGLGNNEQFF. In DNA form, the CDR3 reads TGTGCCAGCAGCCCCGGACTAGGAAACAATGAGCAGTTCTTC. The entire variable domain, with the rest obtained from reference TRBV5-4 and TRBJ2-1, is as follows: ETGVTQSPTHLIKTRGQQVTLRCSSQSGHNTVSWYQQALGQGPQFIFQYYREEENGRGNFPPRFSGLQFPNYSSELNVNALELDDSALYLCASSPGLGNNEQFFGPGTRLTVL.

This clone was counted between two and nine times. The chain employs TRBV9 and TRBJ2-3; 8 nucleotides line up with TRBD2. The CDR3 totals 16 residues. In germline, CDR1 is SGDLS, CDR2 YYNGEE. V shed 4 bases, J shed 6 bases, and the junction held 13 bases outside the gene matches. The DNA of the CDR3 is TGTGCCAGCAGCCGTAGAACGGGGGGGCAATCCGATACGCAGTATTTT. It is translated as CASSRRTGGQSDTQYF.

The chain is built from TRBV7-3 and TRBJ2-2; perhaps TRBD2 as D (6 bases). Germline V gene lookup returns CDR1 SGHTA and CDR2 FQGTGA. The V end lost 2 bases, the J end lost 2 bases, and 9 bases lay between the germline ends. The CDR3 extends over 15 amino acids. The CDR3 here is CASSLGGHNTGELFF. The CDR3 DNA follows: TGTGCCAGCAGCTTAGGAGGGCATAACACCGGGGAGCTGTTTTTT.

This sequence joins TRBV7-9 and TRBJ2-1, with 8 bases fitting TRBD1. The CDR3 has 13 residues. Germline V lookup: CDR1 SEHNR, CDR2 FQNEAQ (reference sequence). Trimming at V came to 2 bases and at J to 10 bases, leaving 4 bases not matched to a gene. CDR3 residues: CASSLQGAGEQFF. The CDR3 DNA reads TGTGCCAGCAGCTTACAGGGGGCAGGCGAGCAGTTCTTC.